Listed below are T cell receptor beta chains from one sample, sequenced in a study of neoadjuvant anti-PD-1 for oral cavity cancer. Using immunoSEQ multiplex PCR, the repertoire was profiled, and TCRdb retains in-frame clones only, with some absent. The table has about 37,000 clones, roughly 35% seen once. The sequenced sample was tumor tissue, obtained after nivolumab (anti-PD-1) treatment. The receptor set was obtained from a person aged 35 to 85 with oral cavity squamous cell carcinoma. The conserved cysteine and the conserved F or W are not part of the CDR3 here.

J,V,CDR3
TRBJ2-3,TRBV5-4,ASSLEGAGGDTQY
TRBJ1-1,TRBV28,ASSNPLGQGNTEAF
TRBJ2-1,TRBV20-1,SARGGNEQF
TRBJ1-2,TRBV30,AWSPYLGGYT
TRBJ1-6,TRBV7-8,ASSRQGNGSPLH
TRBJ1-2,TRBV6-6,ASRRTGGGYGYT
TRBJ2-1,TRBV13,ASSPAAGGPYNEQF
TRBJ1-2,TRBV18,ASSPSDRTYGYT
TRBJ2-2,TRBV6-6,ASTTGDTGELF
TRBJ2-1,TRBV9,ASSTPPGQGKNEQF
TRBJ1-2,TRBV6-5,ASSSGIFYGYT
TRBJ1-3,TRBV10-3,AITPGGSLSGNTIY
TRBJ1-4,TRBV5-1,ASSWGQGGEKLF
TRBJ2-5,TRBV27,ASSLSRGGPETQY
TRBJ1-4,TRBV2,ASSDHDRSNEKLF
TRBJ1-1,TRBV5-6,ASSIYRQVGAEAF
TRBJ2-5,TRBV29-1,SGGQETQY
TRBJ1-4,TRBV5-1,ASSLRTGEEKLF
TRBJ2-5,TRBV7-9,ASSLSPGTGDETQY
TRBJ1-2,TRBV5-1,ASSPWTSGGGYT
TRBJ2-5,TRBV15,ATSRAGGEETQY
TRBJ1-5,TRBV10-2,ASSESGLEQPQH
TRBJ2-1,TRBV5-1,ASSLNNEQF
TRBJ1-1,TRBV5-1,ASSFDGLWNTEAF
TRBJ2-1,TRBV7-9,ASSLGQGNGEQF
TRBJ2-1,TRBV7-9,ASSSLGLEQF
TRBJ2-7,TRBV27,ASSLWASGGPPTEQY
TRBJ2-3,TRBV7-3,ASSLSSGGPTDTQY
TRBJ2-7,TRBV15,ATSREAQREGWEQY
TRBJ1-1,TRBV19,ASSSWGTGVENTEAF
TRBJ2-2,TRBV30,AWSASHLGELF
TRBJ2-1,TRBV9,ASSARGSYNEQF
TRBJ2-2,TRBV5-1,ASSAGGQNTGELF
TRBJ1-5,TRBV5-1,ASRRDSQGNQPQH
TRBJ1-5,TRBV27,ASSFSHGEGPQH
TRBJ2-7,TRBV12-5,ASGYRDTADEQY
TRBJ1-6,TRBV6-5,ASRYTGGGSPLH
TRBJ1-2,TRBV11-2,ASSLAGASGYT
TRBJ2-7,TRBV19,ASSGRTRTPYEQY
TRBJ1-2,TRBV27,ASRYNTGNYGYT
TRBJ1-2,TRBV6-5,ASSTGTGNYGYT
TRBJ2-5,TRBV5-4,ASSLAPGAETQY
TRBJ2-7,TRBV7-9,ASSLANSYEQY
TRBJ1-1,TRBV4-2,ASSPFGDTEAF
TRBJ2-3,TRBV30,AWKGWGDTQY
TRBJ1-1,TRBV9,ASSAGQGGTEAF
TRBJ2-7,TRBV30,AWSSNSGYYEQY
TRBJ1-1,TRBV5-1,ASSLGSTGEAF
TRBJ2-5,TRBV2,ASSGGFSKETQY
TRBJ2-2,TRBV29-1,SVERPNTGELF
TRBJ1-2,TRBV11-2,ASSLEAGGGYGYT
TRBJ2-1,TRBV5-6,ASSLGTNSYNEQF
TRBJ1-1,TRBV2,ASSLEGGLEAF